The 8 T cell receptor beta chains given below trace back to one sample, sequenced in a study of T cells in Graves' hyperthyroidism and ophthalmopathy. Researchers took RNA transcripts and amplified the TCR beta CDR3 regions from them. The TCR CDR3 was amplified in a first-round RT-PCR using the HTBI primer set. TCRdb re-analysed the multiplex PCR reads in MiXCR, keeping a single row per CDR3 protein. Of about 380,000 distinct CDR3 sequences listed, roughly 13% are singletons. What was sequenced was blood. All receptors come from an older woman with Graves' hyperthyroidism.

At least ten counts were recorded for this clonotype. The CDR3 DNA follows: TGTGCCTGGACCCCCCACAATGAGCAGTTCTTC. Residues: CAWTPHNEQFF. This sequence joins TRBV30 and TRBJ2-1, with D unresolved. Germline V gives CDR1 GTSNPN, CDR2 SVGIG (reference sequence). CDR3 length: 11 residues. Trimming removed 4 bases from V and 5 bases from J, with 6 bases in between.

This clonotype appeared many times. The chain employs TRBV28 and TRBJ2-5; 8 nucleotides match TRBD1. CDR1 MDHEN and CDR2 SYDVKM come from the germline V gene. The CDR3 extends over 16 amino acids. J was trimmed by 5 bases and V by 3 bases; bases with no gene match: 11. CDR3 nucleotides: TGTGCCAGCAGTTTTTTTCTCAGGGGGCTTACGGAGACCCAGTACTTC. This encodes CASSFFLRGLTETQYF.

Ten or more counts support this clonotype. V usage is TRBV5-1 and J usage is TRBJ2-5; D call uncertain. The CDR3 contains 14 residues. V was shortened by 3 bases and J by 3 bases, with 12 bases between the two germline ends. Germline CDR1 reads SGHRS; CDR2 reads YFSETQ. The CDR3 DNA follows: TGCGCCAGCAGCTCCAACGACAACGAAGAGACCCAGTACTTC. Amino acids: CASSSNDNEETQYF.

The rearrangement links TRBV15 to TRBJ2-7; D remains ambiguous. Germline V gene lookup returns CDR1 LNHNV and CDR2 YYDKDF (reference sequence). This CDR3 is 13 amino acids long. The V end lost 0 bases, the J end lost 5 bases, and 8 bases lay between the germline ends. The CDR3 DNA sequence: TGTGCCACCAGCAGAGATCTGGGCAACGAGCAGTACTTC. This translates into CATSRDLGNEQYF.

This clonotype was observed many times. J is TRBJ1-3 and V is TRBV11-2; no definite D call. The CDR3 totals 15 residues. Germline V lookup: CDR1 SGHAT, CDR2 FQNNGV. V dropped 3 bases and J dropped 0 bases, with 9 bases sitting between them. CDR3 bases: TGTGCCAGCAGCTTCGCTCCGGACTCTGGAAACACCATATATTTT. This gives the protein CASSFAPDSGNTIYF. Together with reference TRBV11-2 and TRBJ1-3, the CDR3 gives the full variable domain: EAGVAQSPRYKIIEKRQSVAFWCNPISGHATLYWYQQILGQGPKLLIQFQNNGVVDDSQLPKDRFSAERLKGVDSTLKIQPAKLEDSAVYLCASSFAPDSGNTIYFGEGSWLTVV.

This clonotype showed up many times. The rearrangement uses TRBV7-9 and TRBJ2-1, with D tentatively TRBD2 (7 bases). This CDR3 spans 12 amino acids. V was trimmed by 4 bases and J by 12 bases, leaving 13 bases between them. Germline CDR1 reads SEHNR; CDR2 reads FQNEAQ (reference sequence). CDR3 sequence: CASSWGGGRQFF. CDR3 coding DNA: TGTGCCAGCAGCTGGGGGGGGGGCAGGCAGTTCTTC.

This clonotype was seen many times. The chain joins TRBV20-1 to TRBJ2-7; 12 bases are a match to TRBD2. The germline CDR1 and CDR2 sequences are DFQATT and SNEGSKA (reference sequence). V gave up 1 base and J gave up 6 bases; unmatched junction bases: 4. The CDR3 runs to 14 residues. The CDR3 is CSARGLAGVSEQYF. CDR3 in DNA: TGCAGTGCTAGAGGACTAGCGGGAGTATCCGAGCAGTACTTC.

Remarks on this clonotype: With a much larger clone just one base away, this may be a read error. V usage is TRBV5-5 and J usage is TRBJ2-1; D not resolved. The assigned J gene may be wrong: the sequence end matches TRBJ2-7 better. The CDR3 contains 15 residues. CDR1 and CDR2 (germline): SGHKS, YYEKEE (reference sequence). The CDR3 is CASIPRISSYNEQYF. The CDR3 nucleotides read TGTGCCAGCATTCCAAGGATAAGCTCCTACAATGAGCAGTACTTC.